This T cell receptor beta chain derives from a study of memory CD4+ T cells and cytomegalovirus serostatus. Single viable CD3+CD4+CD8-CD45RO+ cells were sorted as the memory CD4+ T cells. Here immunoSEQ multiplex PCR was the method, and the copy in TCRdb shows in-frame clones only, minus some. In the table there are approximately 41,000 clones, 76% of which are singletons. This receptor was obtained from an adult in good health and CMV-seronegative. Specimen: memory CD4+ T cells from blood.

The CDR3 DNA reads TGTGCCAGTAGTTCCGGGACTACCTCCGAGCAGTACTTC. This gives the protein CASSSGTTSEQYF. This chain joins TRBV19 and TRBJ2-7; 7 nucleotides align to TRBD2. Germline V gene lookup returns CDR1 LNHDA and CDR2 SQIVND (reference sequence). The CDR3 has 13 residues. V lost 5 bases, J lost 6 bases, and 7 bases stayed unmatched.